This T cell receptor (beta chain) derives from a study of T cell changes during pregnancy in multiple sclerosis. The CDR3 runs to 15 residues. Losses at the gene ends were 0 bases for V and 4 bases for J; bases not matched to a gene: 5. From germline, CDR1 is SGHNT and CDR2 YYREEE (reference sequence). Sequencing was performed with immunoSEQ multiplex PCR; in TCRdb, only in-frame clones are kept and a portion is missing. The table lists 30,000 to 35,000 clones, 90% of them singletons. The input for sequencing was CD4+ T cells from peripheral blood mononuclear cells, taken in the second trimester of pregnancy. The receptor comes from a female donor in good health, enrolled as a control in a pregnancy study. This chain links TRBV5-4 with TRBJ2-7, with 9 bases identical to TRBD2. CDR3 sequence reads: CASSLDPAGGYEQYF. Written as DNA, the CDR3 is TGTGCCAGCAGCTTGGATCCAGCGGGGGGTTACGAGCAGTACTTC.